The present entry profiles one T cell receptor beta chain with its context. This clonotype was recorded a few times. No antigen is known for it. Base qualities are not at hand, and no much larger clone is one base apart. This sample is drawn from a study of identical twins listed by TCRdb under 2016. Regarding the research as a whole: TCR alpha and beta repertoires from monozygotic twins, unrelated adults of various ages and cord blood were deep-sequenced to test whether fetal clonotypes persist. To rule out contamination, the twin experiments were replicated at different times with different library preparation protocols. The paper as a whole reports these results and caveats: In monozygotic twins, out-of-frame TCR alpha sharing was systematically underestimated by recombination models, although the models agreed with sharing between unrelated individuals. Invariant T cells such as MAIT and iNKT could partly confound zero-insertion analyses, though diverse VJ usage argued against this for most clonotypes. Because the same donors could not be followed over many years, the conclusions depended on cross-sectional statistical analysis. Fewer insertions were carried by abundant cord blood beta clonotypes, a similar but weaker trend appeared in young adult naive repertoires, and no such trend appeared in memory repertoires. The excess sharing between twins in beta out-of-frame sequences was weaker because fewer shared sequences reduced the signal-to-noise ratio. Compared with coincidental sharing between unrelated individuals, out-of-frame TCR alpha sequences shared between twins had an excess of sequences with low generation probability.

Every donor was a healthy Caucasian. The twin cohort consisted of three pairs of female monozygotic twins, all aged roughly 18 to 30 years. RNA for TCR libraries was isolated from peripheral blood mononuclear cells. The V end gives up 7 bases and the J end 5 bases, leaving 8 bases in the junction not matched to a gene. There are 16 amino acids in the CDR3, from cysteine to phenylalanine inclusive. Kept here is only the CDR3 DNA, which spans 48 bases and is read in frame from base 1. CDR1 and CDR2 are read off the germline V gene as MNHEY and SVGEGT. Library creation used 5' RACE. This sample was sequenced with an Illumina HiSeq 2000. A universal primer binding site was introduced by template switching, and a unique molecular identifier was present in the final cDNA, enabling accurate counting of TCR cDNA molecules. First-strand cDNA for TCR alpha and beta chains was synthesized from specific primers in the conserved constant-segment region. To control for contamination, every cDNA library was double barcoded, receiving both a SMART-Mk sample barcode and Illumina barcodes. TruSeq adapter sequences, together with Illumina sample barcodes, were added in two successive PCR steps. Sequencing of the TCR alpha and beta cDNA libraries was done on the Illumina HiSeq platform using custom primers. The published analysis was carried out like this. Unique molecular identifiers were extracted from raw reads with MiGEC, and CDR3 positions were determined with MiXCR. Recombination models were inferred per individual with the repgenHMM and IGoR tools using an EM algorithm. Shared clonotypes were analyzed with the tcR package in R, and sharing was normalized by the product of cloneset sizes. To study raw recombination free of thymic and clonal selection effects, out-of-frame nonproductive sequences were analyzed. Using fastp at Q25 and MiXCR, TCRdb reprocessed the public reads and kept productive beta chains. Every CDR3 protein is listed once, alongside the most common genes and DNA of its rows. These V and J calls rely on TCRdb rather than the paper's analysis. In all, the sample holds about 660,000 distinct CDR3 sequences, and approximately 9% of those were seen once. Of the sample, 0.98% falls within the top ten clones.

Another study also made use of these data, one on yellow fever vaccine responses in identical twins. The second study's paper adds: The T cell response to vaccination in identical twins was reported by the authors to appear partly convergent and partly personalized. In the study, vaccine-responding T cell clones were precisely tracked in identical twins.

Sample: PBMCs. This clonotype was sampled from a woman aged 18-29 years in good health. The rearrangement joined TRBV6-2 or TRBV6-3 to TRBJ2-2; 12 of the junction bases match TRBD2. The CDR3 sequence is CASTKSLAGGTGELFF. The base sequence is TGTGCCAGCACCAAATCGCTAGCGGGAGGGACCGGGGAGCTGTTTTTT.